This note documents a single TCR beta chain sequence. Its cognate antigen is unknown. The data were taken from a study of cytomegalovirus exposure and HLA in healthy donors. Study context: There were nearly 120 million unique TCR beta sequences, drawn from about 179 million T cells, in an earlier analysis. Points from the study as a whole: Researchers reportedly found TCR beta sequences accurately predicted most subjects' HLA-A and HLA-B alleles. The study recorded 150 to 200 TCR beta chains that were cytomegalovirus-associated. CMV serostatus was the only recorded immune exposure for donors.

The study ran its PCR with 60 Vbeta and 13 Jbeta primers. This table comes from immunoSEQ multiplex PCR, and its TCRdb copy is limited to in-frame clones, with some not included. The top ten hold roughly 2% of the sample, which has under 95,000 clones, around 74% seen once. The CDR3 contains 16 residues. Germline V CDR1 and CDR2: MRHNA, SNTAGT. V dropped 0 bases and J dropped 2 bases, with 11 bases sitting between them. The sequencing sample was made of PBMCs. The rearrangement joins TRBV6-4 to TRBJ2-1; D remains unclear. This receptor was obtained from a boy younger than 18 in good health and CMV-seronegative. CDR3 nucleotides: TGTGCCAGCAGTGACTCTGAGACAAATCCCTACAATGAGCAGTTCTTC. Its protein product is CASSDSETNPYNEQFF.